The subject of this entry is one T cell receptor (beta chain). This record comes from a study of blood T cell repertoires in COVID-19. Study at large: Acute and convalescent COVID-19 specimens originated in the United States, Italy and Spain. Nucleic acid was either cDNA or gDNA, and it came from T cells, B-cell-depleted T cells, or PBMCs.

The CDR3 is 13 amino acids. Trimming cost V 6 bases and J 2 bases; bases outside gene matches: 4. The repertoire was sequenced with immunoSEQ multiplex PCR; TCRdb's copy has only in-frame clones and lacks some. The table lists 120,000 or so clones, 84% of them singletons. Recovery meant two consecutive negative NP/OP PCR tests, professional clearance, or resolved symptoms. Sequencing was performed on PBMCs or T cells enriched from blood (not recorded which). This clonotype originated in a woman aged 25 to 39 who had recovered from COVID-19. The V gene is TRBV12-3 or TRBV12-4, the J gene TRBJ2-7; TRBD2 agrees at 7 bases. As DNA, the CDR3 is TGTGCCAGCAGCCCTCGGGAGGCCTACGAGCAGTACTTC. It is translated as CASSPREAYEQYF.